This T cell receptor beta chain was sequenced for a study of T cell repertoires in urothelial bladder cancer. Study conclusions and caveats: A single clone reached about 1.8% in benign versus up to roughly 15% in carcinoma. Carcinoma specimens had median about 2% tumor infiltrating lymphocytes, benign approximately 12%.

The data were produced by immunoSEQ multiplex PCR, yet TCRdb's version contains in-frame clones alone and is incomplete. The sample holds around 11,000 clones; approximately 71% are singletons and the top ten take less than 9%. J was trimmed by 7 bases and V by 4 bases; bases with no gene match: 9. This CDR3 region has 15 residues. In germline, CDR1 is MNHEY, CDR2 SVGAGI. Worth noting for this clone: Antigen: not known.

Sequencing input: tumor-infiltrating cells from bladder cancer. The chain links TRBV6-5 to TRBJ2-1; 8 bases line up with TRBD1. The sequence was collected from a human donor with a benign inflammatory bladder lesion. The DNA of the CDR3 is TGTGCCAGCAGTTCAACCGGGACAGGAAAAAATGAGCAGTTCTTC. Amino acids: CASSSTGTGKNEQFF.